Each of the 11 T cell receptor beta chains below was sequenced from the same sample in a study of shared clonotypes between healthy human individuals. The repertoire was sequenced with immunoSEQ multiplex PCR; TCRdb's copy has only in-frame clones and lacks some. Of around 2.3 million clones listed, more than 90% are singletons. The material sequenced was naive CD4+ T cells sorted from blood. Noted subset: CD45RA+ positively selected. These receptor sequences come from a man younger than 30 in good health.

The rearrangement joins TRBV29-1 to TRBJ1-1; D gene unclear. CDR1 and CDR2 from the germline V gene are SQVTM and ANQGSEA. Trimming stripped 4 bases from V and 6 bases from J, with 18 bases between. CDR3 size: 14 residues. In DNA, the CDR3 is TGCAGCGTTGGCAACCTTAATTACCTTCCTGAAGCTTTCTTT. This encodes CSVGNLNYLPEAFF.

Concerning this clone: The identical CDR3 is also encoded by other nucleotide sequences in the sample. The CDR3 nucleotides read TGTGCCAGTAGTATCGGGCAGGGGAGCTATGGCTACACCTTC. It encodes CASSIGQGSYGYTF. The rearrangement joins TRBV19 to TRBJ1-2, with D possibly matching TRBD1 (6 bases). From germline, CDR1 is LNHDA and CDR2 SQIVND (reference sequence). This CDR3 region has 14 residues. V lost 3 bases to trimming and J lost 4 bases, with 12 bases between them.

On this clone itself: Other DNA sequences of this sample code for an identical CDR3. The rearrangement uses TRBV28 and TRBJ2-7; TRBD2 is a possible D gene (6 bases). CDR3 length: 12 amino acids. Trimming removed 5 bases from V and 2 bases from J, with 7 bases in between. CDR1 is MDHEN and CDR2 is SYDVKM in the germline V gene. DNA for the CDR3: TGTGCCAGCAGTGCGGGGACCTACGAGCAGTACTTC. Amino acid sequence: CASSAGTYEQYF.

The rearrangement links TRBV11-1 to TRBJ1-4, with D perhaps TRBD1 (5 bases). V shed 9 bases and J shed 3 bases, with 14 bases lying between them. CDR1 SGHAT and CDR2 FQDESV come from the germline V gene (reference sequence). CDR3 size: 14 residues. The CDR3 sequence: CARVRQPSNEKLFF. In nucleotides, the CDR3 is TGTGCCAGGGTACGACAGCCTTCTAATGAAAAACTGTTTTTT.

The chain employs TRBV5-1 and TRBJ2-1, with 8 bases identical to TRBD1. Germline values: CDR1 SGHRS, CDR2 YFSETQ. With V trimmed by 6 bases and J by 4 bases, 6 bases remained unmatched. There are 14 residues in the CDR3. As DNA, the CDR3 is TGCGCCAGCACCCCGGGACAGGAATACAATGAGCAGTTCTTC. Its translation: CASTPGQEYNEQFF.

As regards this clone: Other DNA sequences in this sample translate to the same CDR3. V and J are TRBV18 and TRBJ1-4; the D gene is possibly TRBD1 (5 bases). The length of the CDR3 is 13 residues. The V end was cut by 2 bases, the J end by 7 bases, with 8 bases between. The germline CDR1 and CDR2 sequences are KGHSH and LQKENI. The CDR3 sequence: CASSPAGTEKLFF. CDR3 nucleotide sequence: TGTGCCAGCTCACCAGCAGGGACTGAAAAACTGTTTTTT.

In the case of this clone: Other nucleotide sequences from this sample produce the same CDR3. CDR3 coding DNA: TGTGCCAGCATGGGGGACACTGAAGCTTTCTTT. As protein: CASMGDTEAFF. V gene TRBV2 combines with J gene TRBJ1-1; D may be TRBD1 (5 bases). CDR3 length: 11 residues. V was pared by 7 bases and J by 3 bases, with 6 bases between. Germline values: CDR1 SNHLY, CDR2 FYNNEI.

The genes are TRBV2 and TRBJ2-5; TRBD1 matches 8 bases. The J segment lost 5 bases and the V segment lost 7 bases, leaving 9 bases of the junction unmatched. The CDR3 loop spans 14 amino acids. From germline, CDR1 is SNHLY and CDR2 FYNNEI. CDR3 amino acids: CASNGQGVRETQYF. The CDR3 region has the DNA TGTGCCAGCAATGGACAGGGAGTGAGGGAGACCCAGTACTTC. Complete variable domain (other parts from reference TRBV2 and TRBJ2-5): EPEVTQTPSHQVTQMGQEVILRCVPISNHLYFYWYRQILGQKVEFLVSFYNNEISEKSEIFDDQFSVERPDGSNFTLKIRSTKLEDSAMYFCASNGQGVRETQYFGPGTRLLVL.

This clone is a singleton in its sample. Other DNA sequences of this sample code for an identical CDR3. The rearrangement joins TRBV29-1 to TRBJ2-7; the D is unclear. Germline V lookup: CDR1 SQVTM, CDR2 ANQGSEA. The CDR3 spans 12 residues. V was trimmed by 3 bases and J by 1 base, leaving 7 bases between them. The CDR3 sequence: CSVEGLSYEQYF. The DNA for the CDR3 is TGCAGCGTTGAGGGCTTATCCTACGAGCAGTACTTC.

The CDR3 nucleotides read TGTGCCAGCAGCACCCCGAGAGGCGCAGATACGCAGTATTTT. Translating gives CASSTPRGADTQYF. V usage is TRBV7-9 and J usage is TRBJ2-3; no firm D call. The germline V gene encodes CDR1 SEHNR and CDR2 FQNEAQ (reference sequence). There are 14 residues in the CDR3. V was clipped by 5 bases and J by 4 bases, with 13 bases between them.

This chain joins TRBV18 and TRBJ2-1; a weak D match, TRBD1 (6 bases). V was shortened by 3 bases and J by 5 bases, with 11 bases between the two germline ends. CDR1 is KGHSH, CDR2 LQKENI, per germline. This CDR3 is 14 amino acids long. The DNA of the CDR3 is TGTGCCAGCTCACCGATGGGACACAACAATGAGCAGTTCTTC. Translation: CASSPMGHNNEQFF. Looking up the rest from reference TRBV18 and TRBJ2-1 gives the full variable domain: NAGVMQNPRHLVRRRGQEARLRCSPMKGHSHVYWYRQLPEEGLKFMVYLQKENIIDESGMPKERFSAEFPKEGPSILRIQQVVRGDSAAYFCASSPMGHNNEQFFGPGTRLTVL.